This T cell receptor (beta chain) originates from a study of blood T cell repertoires in COVID-19. Assay used: immunoSEQ multiplex PCR; TCRdb lists only in-frame clones, some missing. The sample has hundreds of thousands of clones, around 88% seen once. Germline CDR1 MNHNY, CDR2 SVGAGI (reference sequence). V dropped 0 bases and J dropped 4 bases, with 9 bases sitting between them. The CDR3 extends over 15 amino acids. Two consecutive negative NP/OP PCR tests, clearance, or resolved symptoms defined Cohort 3 recovery. This clone was counted ten times or more. The clonotype originates from a woman aged 30 to 39 who had recovered from COVID-19. The sample comprised PBMCs or T cells enriched from blood (not recorded which). This chain links TRBV6-6 with TRBJ2-2, with D possibly TRBD1 on 6 matching bases. The CDR3 region has the DNA TGTGCCAGCAGTTACTCGGCAGGGGTCACCGGGGAGCTGTTTTTT. This gives the protein CASSYSAGVTGELFF.